These T cell receptor beta chains were read from a single sample in a study of T cells in tuberculosis. Only in-frame clones appear in the TCRdb table, and some are missing; sequencing was by immunoSEQ multiplex PCR. The sample gives roughly 92,000 clones, approximately 91% of which show up once; 1.9% is in the top ten. Sequencing was performed on CD1b-GMM tetramer-negative cells sorted from PBMCs. Receptor source: an adult woman with latent tuberculosis. Both conserved end residues are part of each CDR3. Fields, in order: D gene, V gene, clone size, J gene, CDR3 DNA, CDR3 protein. The D gene is left open where the match is weak. A row's size may be missing; if present it is once, few, many or a size class.

>.|TRBV30|.|TRBJ1-1
TGTGCCTGGAGTCCCTCCCACACTGAAGCTTTCTTT
CAWSPSHTEAFF
>TRBD1|TRBV10-3|.|TRBJ1-5
TGTGCCATCAGCCCAGACAGGGGAAATCAGCCCCAGCATTTT
CAISPDRGNQPQHF
>.|TRBV5-4|.|TRBJ1-2
TGTGCCAGCCCCAAGCTCATACCAGGAAAGACCTATGGCTACACCTTC
CASPKLIPGKTYGYTF
>.|TRBV6-1|.|TRBJ2-1
TGTGCCAGCACCGAACTGGGCCTCATTTACAATGAGCAGTTCTTC
CASTELGLIYNEQFF
>.|TRBV19|.|TRBJ2-2
TGTGCCAGTAGTCTCGTGGAGGGCGGCGGGGAGCTGTTTTTT
CASSLVEGGGELFF
>.|TRBV28|.|TRBJ1-1
TGTGCCAGCAGTTTAGTATTCGGGGGGTCTGAAGCTTTCTTT
CASSLVFGGSEAFF
>TRBD2|TRBV7-2|few|TRBJ2-1
TGTGCCAGCAGCTTACAACTAGCGGGGGGGTTACAACGGCAGTTCTTC
CASSLQLAGGLQRQFF
>.|TRBV5-6|.|TRBJ1-5
TGTGCCAGCAGCACCGCGCAGGGTAAACAGCCCCAGCATTTT
CASSTAQGKQPQHF
>.|TRBV4-1|.|TRBJ2-5
TGCGCCAGCAGCCAAGAGCTTCAGGTTGAGACCCAGTACTTC
CASSQELQVETQYF
>.|TRBV6-1|.|TRBJ2-7
TGTGCCAGCAGTTCCCGGACTACGAGCTCCTACGAGCAGTACTTC
CASSSRTTSSYEQYF
>TRBD1|TRBV4-3|.|TRBJ1-5
TGCGCCAGCAGCCAAGTCCAGGGGGACAATCAGCCCCAGCATTTT
CASSQVQGDNQPQHF
>.|TRBV12-5|.|TRBJ2-2
TGTGCTAGTGGTTCCCACAACCCCGGGGAGCTGTTTTTT
CASGSHNPGELFF
>.|TRBV6-5|.|TRBJ2-2
TGTGCCAGCAGTTACTCTTCTAACACCGGGGAGCTGTTTTTT
CASSYSSNTGELFF
>.|TRBV27|.|TRBJ1-2
TGTGCCAGCAGCCCCGGGAGGTTCTATGGCTACACCTTC
CASSPGRFYGYTF
>TRBD2|TRBV6-1|.|TRBJ2-2
TGTGCCAGCAGTCCCCTAGCGGGGTCCACCGGGGAGCTGTTTTTT
CASSPLAGSTGELFF
>TRBD2|TRBV30|.|TRBJ2-1
TGTGCCTGGGGAACTAGCGGGGGGTACAATGAGCAGTTCTTC
CAWGTSGGYNEQFF
>TRBD2|TRBV15|.|TRBJ2-7
TGTGCCACCAGCAGAGGGGGCGGGGGGAGCTACTACGAGCAGTACTTC
CATSRGGGGSYYEQYF
>TRBD1|TRBV28|once|TRBJ1-5
TGTGCCAGCAGTCCCTCCGACAGGGCGAGCAATCAGCCCCAGCATTTT
CASSPSDRASNQPQHF
>TRBD1|TRBV2|.|TRBJ1-1
TGTGCCAGTACAGGGGGCGAGCCTGAAGCTTTCTTT
CASTGGEPEAFF
>.|TRBV19|.|TRBJ2-4
TGTGCCAGTAACAGTCTAGCCAAAAACATTCAGTACTTC
CASNSLAKNIQYF
>TRBD2|TRBV2|.|TRBJ2-3
TGTGCCAGCAGTGAATCTATGCGGGGGGGCCCAACAGATACGCAGTATTTT
CASSESMRGGPTDTQYF
>TRBD1|TRBV25-1|.|TRBJ1-1
TGTGCCAGCAGTACCTCCAATACAGGGGACACTGAAGCTTTCTTT
CASSTSNTGDTEAFF
>TRBD2|TRBV6-1|.|TRBJ2-7
TGTGCGTTAGGGACTAGACCCTACGAGCAGTACTTC
CALGTRPYEQYF